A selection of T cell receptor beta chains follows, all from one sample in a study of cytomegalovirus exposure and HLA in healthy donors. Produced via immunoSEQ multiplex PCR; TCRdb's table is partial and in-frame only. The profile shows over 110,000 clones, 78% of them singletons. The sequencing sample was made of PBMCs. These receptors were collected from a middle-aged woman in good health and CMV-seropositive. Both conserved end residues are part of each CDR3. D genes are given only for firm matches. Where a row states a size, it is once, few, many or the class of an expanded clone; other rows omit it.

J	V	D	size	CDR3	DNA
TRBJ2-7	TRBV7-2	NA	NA	CASSPRREYYEQYF	TGTGCCAGCAGCCCCAGGAGGGAATACTACGAGCAGTACTTC
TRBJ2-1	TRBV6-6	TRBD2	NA	CASSYSLGGPHNEQFF	TGTGCCAGCAGTTACTCTTTGGGAGGGCCACACAATGAGCAGTTCTTC
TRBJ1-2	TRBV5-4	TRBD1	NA	CASSWDRGHGYTF	TGTGCCAGCAGCTGGGACAGGGGCCATGGCTACACCTTC
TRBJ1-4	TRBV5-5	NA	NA	CASSSQGPGEKLFF	TGTGCCAGCAGCTCACAGGGCCCAGGGGAAAAACTGTTTTTT
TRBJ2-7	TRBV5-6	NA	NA	CASSFGGVSYEQYF	TGTGCCAGCAGCTTCGGCGGGGTATCCTACGAGCAGTACTTC
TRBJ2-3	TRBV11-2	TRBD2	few	CASSLGSLAGGTDTQYF	TGTGCCAGCAGCTTAGGCTCACTAGCGGGAGGGACAGATACGCAGTATTTT
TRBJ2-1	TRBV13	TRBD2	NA	CASSAGTSGYNEQFF	TGTGCCAGCAGCGCCGGGACTAGCGGATACAATGAGCAGTTCTTC
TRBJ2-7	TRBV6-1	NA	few	CASSEALVISPYEQYF	TGTGCCAGCAGTGAAGCTCTAGTTATATCTCCCTACGAGCAGTACTTC
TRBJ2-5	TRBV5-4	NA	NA	CASSPIGGVETQYF	TGTGCCAGCAGCCCGATCGGGGGAGTTGAGACCCAGTACTTC
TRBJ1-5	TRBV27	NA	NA	CASSLYEGNQPQHF	TGTGCCAGCAGTTTATACGAGGGAAACCAGCCCCAGCATTTT
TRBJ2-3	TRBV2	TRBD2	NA	CASSALTSGSTDTQYF	TGTGCCAGCAGTGCTTTGACTAGCGGGAGTACAGATACGCAGTATTTT
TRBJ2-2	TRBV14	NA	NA	CASSQAWEGESGELFF	TGTGCCAGCAGCCAAGCCTGGGAGGGGGAGAGCGGGGAGCTGTTTTTT
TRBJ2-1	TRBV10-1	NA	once	CARRCDEQFF	TGCGCCAGGCGGTGCGATGAGCAGTTCTTC
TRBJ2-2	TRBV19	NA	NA	CASTPRAGTGELFF	TGTGCCAGTACCCCTCGGGCAGGGACCGGGGAGCTGTTTTTT
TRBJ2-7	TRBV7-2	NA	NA	CASSRDHSGEQYF	TGTGCCAGCAGCAGAGACCATTCCGGGGAGCAGTACTTC
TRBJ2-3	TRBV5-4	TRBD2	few	CASSLGGAGGRNTQYF	TGTGCCAGCAGCTTGGGGGGGGCGGGAGGACGGAATACGCAGTATTTT
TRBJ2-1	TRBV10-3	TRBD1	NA	CAISEGQGAQNEQFF	TGTGCCATCAGTGAAGGGCAGGGGGCGCAAAATGAGCAGTTCTTC
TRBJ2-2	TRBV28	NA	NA	CASSSTSFGIGELFF	TGTGCCAGCAGTTCCACCTCGTTCGGGATCGGGGAGCTGTTTTTT
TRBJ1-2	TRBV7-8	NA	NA	CASSLEDRPGYGYTF	TGTGCCAGCAGCTTAGAAGACAGGCCGGGGTATGGCTACACCTTC
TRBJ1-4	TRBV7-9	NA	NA	CASSSPAGRGNEKLFF	TGTGCCAGCAGCTCCCCTGCGGGCCGGGGTAATGAAAAACTGTTTTTT
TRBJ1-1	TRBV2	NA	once	CATTEVRRDTEAFF	TGTGCCACCACAGAGGTCAGGAGGGACACTGAAGCTTTCTTT
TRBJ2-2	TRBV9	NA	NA	CASSKEGSNTGELFF	TGTGCCAGCAGTAAGGAGGGGTCGAACACCGGGGAGCTGTTTTTT
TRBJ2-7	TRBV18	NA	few	CASSPGQDQEQYF	TGTGCCAGCTCACCAGGGCAGGATCAGGAGCAGTACTTC
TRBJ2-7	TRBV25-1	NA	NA	CASADRISSYEQYF	TGTGCCAGCGCAGACAGGATTAGCTCCTACGAGCAGTACTTC
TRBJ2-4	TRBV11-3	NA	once	CASSLNLINIQYF	TGTGCCAGCAGCTTAAATTTAATAAACATTCAGTACTTC
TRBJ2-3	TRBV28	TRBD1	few	CASRGQGADTQYF	TGTGCCAGCAGGGGACAGGGTGCGGATACGCAGTATTTT
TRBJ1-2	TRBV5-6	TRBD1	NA	CASSLAGQEYYGYTF	TGTGCCAGCAGCTTGGCGGGACAGGAATACTATGGCTACACCTTC
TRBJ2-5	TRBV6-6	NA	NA	CASKQGRETQYF	TGTGCCAGCAAACAGGGCCGGGAGACCCAGTACTTC
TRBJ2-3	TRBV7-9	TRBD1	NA	CASSRPPGTGAVATQYF	TGTGCCAGCAGTAGGCCCCCCGGGACAGGGGCCGTTGCTACGCAGTATTTT
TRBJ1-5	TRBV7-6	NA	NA	CASSLTGAGDQPQHF	TGTGCCAGCAGCTTAACCGGGGCGGGGGATCAGCCCCAGCATTTT
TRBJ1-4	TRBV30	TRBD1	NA	CAWSPPGQGNEKLFF	TGTGCCTGGAGTCCGCCGGGACAGGGGAATGAAAAACTGTTTTTT
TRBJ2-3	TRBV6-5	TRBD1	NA	CASPGTVTDTQYF	TGTGCCAGCCCCGGGACAGTCACAGATACGCAGTATTTT
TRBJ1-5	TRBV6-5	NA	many	CASSSTVNQPQHF	TGTGCCAGCAGTAGTACGGTCAATCAGCCCCAGCATTTT
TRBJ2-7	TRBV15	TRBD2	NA	CATSRGASGSYEQYF	TGTGCCACCAGCAGAGGGGCTAGCGGGAGCTACGAGCAGTACTTC
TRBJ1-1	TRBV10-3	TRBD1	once	CAIRRDSRNTEAFF	TGTGCCATCAGGAGGGACAGCAGGAACACTGAAGCTTTCTTT
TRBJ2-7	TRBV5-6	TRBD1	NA	CASSPLTRDSYEQYF	TGTGCCAGCAGCCCCTTGACCCGGGACAGCTACGAGCAGTACTTC
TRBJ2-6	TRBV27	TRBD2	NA	CASSFSLLRTSGRQSGANVLTF	TGTGCCAGCAGTTTCTCCTTGTTGAGGACTAGCGGGAGGCAATCTGGGGCCAACGTCCTGACTTTC
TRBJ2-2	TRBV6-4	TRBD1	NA	CARDRGFGTGELFF	TGTGCCAGGGACAGGGGATTCGGCACCGGGGAGCTGTTTTTT
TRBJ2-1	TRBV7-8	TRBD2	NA	CASSLAGGPFNEQFF	TGTGCCAGCAGCTTAGCGGGAGGGCCCTTCAATGAGCAGTTCTTC
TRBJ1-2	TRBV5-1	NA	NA	CASSLSGESVGYTF	TGCGCCAGCAGCTTGTCGGGGGAGTCCGTTGGCTACACCTTC